This T cell receptor (beta chain) was captured by sequencing in a study of T cells in Graves' hyperthyroidism and ophthalmopathy. As for the study in general: Peripheral blood samples were taken at initial diagnosis, prior to any treatment.

This clonotype was found many times. The J segment lost 1 base and the V segment lost 10 bases, leaving 4 bases of the junction unmatched. The CDR3 totals 12 residues. CDR1 is MNHNS and CDR2 is SASEGT in the germline V gene. TCR beta CDR3 sequences were amplified from RNA transcripts. TCR CDR3 regions were first amplified by RT-PCR with HTBI primers. In TCRdb, the multiplex PCR reads were re-called with MiXCR into one record per CDR3 protein. The table shows a few hundred thousand distinct CDR3 sequences, with around 14% occurring only once. Calling Graves' hyperthyroidism stable meant ophthalmopathy did not progress within 18 months. Fresh peripheral blood, less than 11 ml of it, supplied the PBMCs.

The TCR was taken from a woman aged 18 to 35 with Graves' hyperthyroidism. The V and J genes are TRBV6-1 and TRBJ2-7, with 7 bases identical to TRBD1. Sequenced sample: blood. The CDR3 DNA reads as TGTGCCATCAACAGGGGTTCCTACGAGCAGTACTTC. It yields the protein CAINRGSYEQYF.